This is a list of T cell receptor beta chains from one sample in a study of T cells in Graves' hyperthyroidism and ophthalmopathy. TCRdb re-called the multiplex PCR reads through MiXCR, storing one row per CDR3 protein. The sample includes around 380,000 distinct CDR3 sequences, roughly 14% of them seen just once. Sequencing was performed on blood. These receptors were collected from a man aged 25-45 years with Graves' hyperthyroidism that later progressed to Graves' ophthalmopathy. CDR3s include the opening cysteine and the closing phenylalanine or tryptophan. The order of the fields is CDR3 DNA, CDR3 protein, V gene, D gene, clone size, J gene. The D gene is left open where the match is weak. A row's size may be missing; if present it is once, few, many or a size class.

TGTGCCAGCAGCCATCTCACTAGCGGGGTAGGCGAGCAGTACTTC CASSHLTSGVGEQYF TRBV3-1 TRBD2 many TRBJ2-7
TGCAGTGCTAGCTTGGCAGAACGAGGCTCCTACGAGCAGTACTTC CSASLAERGSYEQYF TRBV20-1 . many TRBJ2-7
TGTGCCAGCAGCGTACAGGGCAATAATTCACCCCTCCACTTT CASSVQGNNSPLHF TRBV9 . many TRBJ1-6
TGCGCCAGCAGCCAAGATCCTGGGGGACAGGGGTCCTACGAGCAGTACTTC CASSQDPGGQGSYEQYF TRBV4-1 TRBD1 few TRBJ2-7
TGTGCCAGCAGCGCCAGTTACAGGGTAAATCAGCCCCAGCATTTT CASSASYRVNQPQHF TRBV9 . many TRBJ1-5
TGTGCCAGCAGCGTCGGGAACACCGGGGAGCTGTTTTTT CASSVGNTGELFF TRBV9 . many TRBJ2-2
TGTGCCAGCAGTGTCCGGGGGGGGGCGAGGATCGATCAGCCCCAGCATTTT CASSVRGGARIDQPQHF TRBV6-1 . few TRBJ1-5
TGCAGTGCCAAGGGGACACTGCCCAATCAGCCCCAGCATTTT CSAKGTLPNQPQHF TRBV20-1 . . TRBJ1-5
TGCAGTCCCCTCTCGGGCGAGCAGTACTTC CSPLSGEQYF TRBV20-1 . many TRBJ2-7
TGTGCCAGCAGCCGGGGAACCACCATTAACACTGAAGCTTTCTTT CASSRGTTINTEAFF TRBV7-3 . many TRBJ1-1
TGTGCCAGCAGCGGGACTCCTGGAAACACCATATATTTT CASSGTPGNTIYF TRBV28 . many TRBJ1-3
TGTGCCAGTAGTACAAGACAGGGGGACTCCTACGAGCAGTACTTC CASSTRQGDSYEQYF TRBV19 TRBD1 few TRBJ2-7
TGTGCCAGCAGAGTCAACTATGGCTACACCTTC CASRVNYGYTF TRBV28 . few TRBJ1-2
TGCGCCAGCAGCCAAGATTCGGATCCAGCGGGGGGGCAAGAGCAGTACTTC CASSQDSDPAGGQEQYF TRBV4-1 TRBD2 . TRBJ2-7
TGTGCCTGGAGTGTACGGTTCTTGGGGAACATTCAGTACTTC CAWSVRFLGNIQYF TRBV30 . many TRBJ2-4
TGCAGTGCTAGGTGGGGGGGTGACCCGAGCAATCAGCCCCAGCATTTT CSARWGGDPSNQPQHF TRBV20-1 . . TRBJ1-5
TGCGCCAGCAGCCGACCGGGACAGGGGCCCTATGGCTACACCTTC CASSRPGQGPYGYTF TRBV4-1 TRBD1 . TRBJ1-2
TGTGCCAGCAGCCGAGCCGGACTCGAGCAGTACTTC CASSRAGLEQYF TRBV3-1 . . TRBJ2-7
TGTGCCAGCAGCGCTCGACCCCCCGGGACAGGGAACACCGGGGAGCTGTTTTTT CASSARPPGTGNTGELFF TRBV9 TRBD1 few TRBJ2-2
TGTGCCAGTAGTATTTCGAGACAGGGGACTGGGGCCAACGTCCTGACTTTC CASSISRQGTGANVLTF TRBV19 TRBD1 . TRBJ2-6
TGCGCCAGCAGCCAAGATTGGCGGACCAGCTCCTACGAGCAGTACTTC CASSQDWRTSSYEQYF TRBV4-1 . few TRBJ2-7
TGTGCCATCAGTGACAGGGAACAGTCCCAGCATTTT CAISDREQSQHF TRBV10-3 . . TRBJ1-5
TGTGCCAGCAGCTCTCAGGGACAGGGGCCTTCCACCCTCCACTTT CASSSQGQGPSTLHF TRBV13 TRBD1 many TRBJ1-6
TGCAGTGCTAGAGGGAGCAGGGGGCAAGAGACCCAGTACTTC CSARGSRGQETQYF TRBV20-1 TRBD1 . TRBJ2-5
TGTGCCGAGGGGGCGGCACAAGAGACCCAGTACTTC CAEGAAQETQYF TRBV2 TRBD1 many TRBJ2-5
TGTGCCTGGTGGCAGCTCTATGGCTACACCTTC CAWWQLYGYTF TRBV30 . few TRBJ1-2
TGTGCCAGCAGCTTGTTAGGGGCGCAGAGTGAAAAACTGTTTTTT CASSLLGAQSEKLFF TRBV5-5 . . TRBJ1-4
TGTGCCAGCAGCTTAGTATGGGGCGGGGAGACCCAGTACTTC CASSLVWGGETQYF TRBV7-9 . . TRBJ2-5
TGCAGTGCTAGAGGACGGCTGGGGACAGGGGTCAATCAGCCCCAGCATTTT CSARGRLGTGVNQPQHF TRBV20-1 TRBD1 few TRBJ1-5
TGTGCCAGCAGCTCCAGAGAGAGGACGGGGGGGCATGAGCAGTTCTTC CASSSRERTGGHEQFF TRBV12-3/TRBV12-4 TRBD2 once TRBJ2-1
TGTGCCAGCAGCGCAACGGGCCTCTATTCACCCCTCCACTTT CASSATGLYSPLHF TRBV9 . many TRBJ1-6
TGTGCCAGCAGCGGGGTGAGCAACTATGGCTACACCTTC CASSGVSNYGYTF TRBV6-1 . many TRBJ1-2
TGTGCCAGCAGTAAAACAGGGTCTCTCACAACTAATGAAAAACTGTTTTTT CASSKTGSLTTNEKLFF TRBV5-5 . many TRBJ1-4
TGTGCCAGCAGCTTATTTGTCTTGGGCACAGATACGCAGTATTTT CASSLFVLGTDTQYF TRBV7-9 . many TRBJ2-3
TGTGCCAGCAGCTTAGTCTACGACAGGGGGAACTCCTACGAGCAGTACTTC CASSLVYDRGNSYEQYF TRBV11-2 TRBD1 many TRBJ2-7
TGTGCCAGCAGTCCCCACAGGGGCAGCTACGAGCAGTACTTC CASSPHRGSYEQYF TRBV28 TRBD1 many TRBJ2-7
TGTGCCATCAGTGAGTCGATGGGGCGGGGGTACCAAGAGACCCAGTACTTC CAISESMGRGYQETQYF TRBV10-3 TRBD2 many TRBJ2-5
TGCGCCAGCAGCTTGTCCCCGGACACTTATGAAAAACTGTTTTTT CASSLSPDTYEKLFF TRBV5-1 . few TRBJ1-4
TGTGCCAGCAGTGTTCTAGCGGGGAGCACAGATACGCAGTATTTT CASSVLAGSTDTQYF TRBV12-3/TRBV12-4 TRBD2 few TRBJ2-3
TGCAGTGCTAGACCGACAGGGGATGGCTACACCTTC CSARPTGDGYTF TRBV20-1 TRBD1 . TRBJ1-2